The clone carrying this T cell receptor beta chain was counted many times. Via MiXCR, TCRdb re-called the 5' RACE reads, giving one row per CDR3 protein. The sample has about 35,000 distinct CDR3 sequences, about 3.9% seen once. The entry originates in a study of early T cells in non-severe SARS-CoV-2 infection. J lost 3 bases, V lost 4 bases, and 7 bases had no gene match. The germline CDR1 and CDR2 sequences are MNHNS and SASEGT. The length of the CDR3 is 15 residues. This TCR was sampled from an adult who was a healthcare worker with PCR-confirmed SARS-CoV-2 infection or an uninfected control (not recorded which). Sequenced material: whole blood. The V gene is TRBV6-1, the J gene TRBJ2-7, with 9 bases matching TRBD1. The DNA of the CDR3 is TGTGCCAGCAGTGGCATAGGGACAGGGAACTACGAGCAGTACTTC. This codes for CASSGIGTGNYEQYF.